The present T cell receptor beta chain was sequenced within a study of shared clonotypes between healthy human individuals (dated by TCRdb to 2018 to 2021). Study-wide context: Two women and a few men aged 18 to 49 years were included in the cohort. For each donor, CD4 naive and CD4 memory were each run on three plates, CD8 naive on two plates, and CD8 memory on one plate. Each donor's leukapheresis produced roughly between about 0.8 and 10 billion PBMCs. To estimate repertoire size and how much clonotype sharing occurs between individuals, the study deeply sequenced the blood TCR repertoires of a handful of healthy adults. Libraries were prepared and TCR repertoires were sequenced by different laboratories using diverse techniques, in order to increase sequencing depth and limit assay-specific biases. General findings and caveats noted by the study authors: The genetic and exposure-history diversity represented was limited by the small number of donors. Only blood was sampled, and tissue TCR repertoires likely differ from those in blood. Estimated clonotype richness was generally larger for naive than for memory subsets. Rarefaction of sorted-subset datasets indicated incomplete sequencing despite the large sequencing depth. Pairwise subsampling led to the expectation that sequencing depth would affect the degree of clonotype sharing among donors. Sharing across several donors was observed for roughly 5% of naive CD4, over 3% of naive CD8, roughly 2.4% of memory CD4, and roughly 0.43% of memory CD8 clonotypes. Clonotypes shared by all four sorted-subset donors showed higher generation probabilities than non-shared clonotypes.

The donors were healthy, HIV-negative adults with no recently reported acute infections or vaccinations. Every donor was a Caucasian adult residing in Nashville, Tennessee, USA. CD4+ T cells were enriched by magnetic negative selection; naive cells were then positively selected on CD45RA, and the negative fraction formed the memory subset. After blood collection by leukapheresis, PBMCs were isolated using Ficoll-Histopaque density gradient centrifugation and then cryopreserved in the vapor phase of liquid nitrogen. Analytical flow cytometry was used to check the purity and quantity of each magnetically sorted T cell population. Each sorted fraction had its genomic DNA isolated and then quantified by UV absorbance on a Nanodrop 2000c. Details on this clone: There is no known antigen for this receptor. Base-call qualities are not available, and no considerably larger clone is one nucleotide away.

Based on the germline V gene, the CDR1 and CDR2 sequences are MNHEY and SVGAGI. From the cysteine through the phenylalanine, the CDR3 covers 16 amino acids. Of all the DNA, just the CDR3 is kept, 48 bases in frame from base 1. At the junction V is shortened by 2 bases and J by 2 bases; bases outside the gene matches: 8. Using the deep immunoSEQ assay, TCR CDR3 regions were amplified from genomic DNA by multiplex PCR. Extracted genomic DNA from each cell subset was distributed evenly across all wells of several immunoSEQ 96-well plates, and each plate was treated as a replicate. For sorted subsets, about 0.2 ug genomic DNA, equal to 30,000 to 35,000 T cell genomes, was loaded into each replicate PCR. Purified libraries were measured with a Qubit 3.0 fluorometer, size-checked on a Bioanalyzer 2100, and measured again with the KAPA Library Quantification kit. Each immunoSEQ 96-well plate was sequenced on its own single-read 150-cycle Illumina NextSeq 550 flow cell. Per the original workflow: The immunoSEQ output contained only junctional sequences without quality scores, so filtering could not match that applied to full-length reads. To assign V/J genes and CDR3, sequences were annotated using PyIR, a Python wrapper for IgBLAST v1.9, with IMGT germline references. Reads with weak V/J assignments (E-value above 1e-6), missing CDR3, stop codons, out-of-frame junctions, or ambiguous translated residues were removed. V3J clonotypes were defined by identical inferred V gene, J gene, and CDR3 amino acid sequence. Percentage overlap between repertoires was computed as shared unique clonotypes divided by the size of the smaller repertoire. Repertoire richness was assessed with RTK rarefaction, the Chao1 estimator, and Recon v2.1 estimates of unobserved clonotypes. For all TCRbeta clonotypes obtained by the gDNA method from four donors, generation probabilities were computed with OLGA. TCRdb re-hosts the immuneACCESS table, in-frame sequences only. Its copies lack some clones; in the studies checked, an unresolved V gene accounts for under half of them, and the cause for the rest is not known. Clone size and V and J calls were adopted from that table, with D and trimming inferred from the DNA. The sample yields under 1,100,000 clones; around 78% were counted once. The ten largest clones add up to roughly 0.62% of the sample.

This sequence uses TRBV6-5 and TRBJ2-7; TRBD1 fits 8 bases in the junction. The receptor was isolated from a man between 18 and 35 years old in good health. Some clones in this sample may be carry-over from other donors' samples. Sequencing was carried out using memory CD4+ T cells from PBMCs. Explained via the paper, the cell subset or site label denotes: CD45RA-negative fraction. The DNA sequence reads TGTGCCAGCAGTTACCGAGGGACAGGTTACGCCTACGAGCAGTACTTC. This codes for CASSYRGTGYAYEQYF.